This TCR beta chain was profiled in a study of T cell clonality in common variable immunodeficiency (dated by TCRdb to the mid-2010s). The paper's findings and limits, for the study overall: CVID TCRbeta sequences reportedly showed fewer deletions and N-nucleotide insertions and lacked highly modified clones with 13 or more V deletions. Healthy controls shared more TCRbeta clones with each other than CVID subjects shared among themselves (p < 0.0001). Increased TCRbeta clonality was found in CVID subjects compared with healthy controls (t-test p = 0.018), with the increase being most characteristic of about a third of subjects. Correlations of repertoire features with clinical complications were constrained by heterogeneity among patients within the CVID cohort. The authors noted that sequencing repertoires of T cell subpopulations would be needed to clarify what caused the increased clonality in CVID. Even though DNA input was the same, control samples had an average of about 80,000 unique sequences each, compared with about 31,000 in CVID samples.

Both CVID patients and healthy controls were predominantly of Caucasian heritage. Heparinized peripheral whole blood samples of roughly 4.5 to 8 ml were collected from each donor. Genomic DNA from adults with common variable immune deficiency (CVID) and from healthy adult controls was used for sequencing of TCRbeta CDR3 repertoires. There were around 22 healthy adult volunteers in the control group (around twelve female and around 10 male), ranging in age from about 23 to 75 years, with a mean age of around 33. Diluted blood was density-centrifuged over Hypaque 1077 or Ficoll-Paque to isolate peripheral blood mononuclear cells. Genomic DNA was extracted from unsorted mononuclear cells by Qiagen column purification or by a centrifugation-based method. For sequencing input, CVID and control samples contributed equivalent amounts of genomic DNA. For every sample, a 60 bp segment covering the rearranged TCRbeta CDR3 region was amplified and then sequenced. The immunoSEQ assay, a bias-corrected multiplex PCR combined with high-throughput sequencing, was used for TCRbeta amplification. In the source study's methods: Every unique nucleotide sequence was considered a clone and was annotated with V, D and J genes, copy number and frequency. Sequences were labeled productive if in frame, and non-productive if out of frame or containing stop codons. Clonality was calculated from Shannon's entropy as previously described. The predicted amino acid sequences of productive clones were used to derive the mean CDR3 Kyte-Doolittle hydropathy. Using the R hclust function, scaled V gene usage was clustered hierarchically with Manhattan distance and complete linkage. To assess clone sharing by CDR3 amino acid sequence, 12 repertoires per group were resampled over 100 rounds. Repertoires were searched for roughly 63 published EBV-specific and a few hundred published CMV-specific TCRbeta sequences. Analysis left out a couple of CVID samples that produced under 10,000 sequences, so fewer than 50 CVID repertoires remained. TCRdb holds this immuneACCESS table with in-frame rearrangements only. Some clones are missing; in checked studies, unresolved V genes explain under half, and the rest has no known cause. V and J calls plus clone size are reproduced from that table; the DNA served to infer D and trimming. There are about 52,000 clones in this sample, and none of them is a singleton. Of the sample, about 1.8% is held by the ten largest clones.

This clone was observed a few times. Which antigen it targets is not known. The read ends 3 residues before the CDR3 terminus; that terminus is restored from the germline J gene. Trimming removed 1 base from V and 4 bases from J, leaving 13 bases between the germline ends. The CDR3 sequence holds 15 residues, the cysteine and phenylalanine included. Of the CDR3's DNA, 36 bases were read; they are in frame from base 1. CDR1 and CDR2 (SEHNR, FQNEAQ) derive from the germline V gene (reference sequence). The clonotype was recovered from a person between 18 and 75 years old in good health. Sequencing used peripheral blood mononuclear cells. The sequence links TRBV7-9 to TRBJ1-2, with the D gene uncertain. For the CDR3, the sequence is CASSLVAGPGYGYTF. Partial CDR3 DNA: TGTGCCAGCAGCTTAGTCGCAGGCCCAGGCTATGGC.